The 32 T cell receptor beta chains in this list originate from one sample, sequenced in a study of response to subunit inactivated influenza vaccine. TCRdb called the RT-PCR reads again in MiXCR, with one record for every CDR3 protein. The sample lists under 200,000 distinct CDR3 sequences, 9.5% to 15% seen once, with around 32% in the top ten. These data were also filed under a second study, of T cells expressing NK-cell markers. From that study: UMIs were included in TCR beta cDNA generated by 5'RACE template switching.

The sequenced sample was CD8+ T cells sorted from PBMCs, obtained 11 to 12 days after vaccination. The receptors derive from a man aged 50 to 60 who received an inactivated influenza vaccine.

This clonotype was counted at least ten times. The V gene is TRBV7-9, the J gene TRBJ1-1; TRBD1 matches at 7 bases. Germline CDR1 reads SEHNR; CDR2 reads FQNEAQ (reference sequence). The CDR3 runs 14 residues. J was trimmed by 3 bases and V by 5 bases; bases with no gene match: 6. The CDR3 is CASSNTGDDTEAFF. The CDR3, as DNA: TGTGCCAGCAGCAATACAGGGGACGACACTGAAGCTTTCTTT.

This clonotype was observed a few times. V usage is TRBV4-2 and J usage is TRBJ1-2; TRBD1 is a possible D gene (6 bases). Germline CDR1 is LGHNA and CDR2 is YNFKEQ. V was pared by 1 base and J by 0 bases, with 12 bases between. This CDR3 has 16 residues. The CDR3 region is CASSQVGTTANYGYTF. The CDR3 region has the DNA TGTGCCAGCAGCCAAGTGGGGACAACAGCTAACTATGGCTACACCTTC.

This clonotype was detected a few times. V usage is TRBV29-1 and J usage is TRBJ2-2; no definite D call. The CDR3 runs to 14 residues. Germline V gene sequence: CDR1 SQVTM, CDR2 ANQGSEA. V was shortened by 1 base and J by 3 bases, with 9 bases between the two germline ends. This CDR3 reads CSVEGVTHTGELFF. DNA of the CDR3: TGCAGCGTTGAAGGGGTCACCCACACCGGGGAGCTGTTTTTT.

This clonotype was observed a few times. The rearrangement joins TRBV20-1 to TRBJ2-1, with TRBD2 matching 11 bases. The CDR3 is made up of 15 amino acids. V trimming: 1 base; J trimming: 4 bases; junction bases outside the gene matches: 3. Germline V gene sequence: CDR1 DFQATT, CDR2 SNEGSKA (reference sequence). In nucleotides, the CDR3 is TGCAGTGCTAGAGTACTAGCGGGGGTGTACAATGAGCAGTTCTTC. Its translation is CSARVLAGVYNEQFF.

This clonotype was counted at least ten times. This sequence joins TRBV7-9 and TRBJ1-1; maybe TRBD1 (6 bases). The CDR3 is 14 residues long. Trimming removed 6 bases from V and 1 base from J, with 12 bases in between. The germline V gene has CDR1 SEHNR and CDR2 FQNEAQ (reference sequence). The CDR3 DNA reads TGTGCCAGCAGTTTGGGGGGGGCGAACACTGAAGCTTTCTTT. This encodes CASSLGGANTEAFF. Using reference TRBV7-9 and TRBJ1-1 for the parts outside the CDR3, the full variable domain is DTGVSQNPRHKITKRGQNVTFRCDPISEHNRLYWYRQTLGQGPEFLTYFQNEAQLEKSRLLSDRFSAERPKGSFSTLEIQRTEQGDSAMYLCASSLGGANTEAFFGQGTRLTVV.

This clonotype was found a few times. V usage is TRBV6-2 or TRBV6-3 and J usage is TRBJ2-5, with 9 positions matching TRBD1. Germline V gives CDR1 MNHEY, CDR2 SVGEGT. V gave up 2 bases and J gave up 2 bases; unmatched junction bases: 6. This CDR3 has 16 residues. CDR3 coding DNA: TGTGCCAGCAGTTACCTTTCGGGACAGGGTCAAGAGACCCAGTACTTC. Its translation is CASSYLSGQGQETQYF.

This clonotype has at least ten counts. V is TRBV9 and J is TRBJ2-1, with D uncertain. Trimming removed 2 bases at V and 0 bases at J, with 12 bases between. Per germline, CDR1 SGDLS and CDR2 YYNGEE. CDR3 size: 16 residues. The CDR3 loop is CASSVSGSYSYNEQFF. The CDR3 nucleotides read TGTGCCAGCAGCGTCTCTGGCAGCTACTCCTACAATGAGCAGTTCTTC.

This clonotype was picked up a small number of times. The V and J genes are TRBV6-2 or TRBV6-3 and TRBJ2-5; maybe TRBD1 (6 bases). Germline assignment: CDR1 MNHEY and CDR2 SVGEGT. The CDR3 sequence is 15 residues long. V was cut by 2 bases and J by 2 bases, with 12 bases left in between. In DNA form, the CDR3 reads TGTGCCAGCAGTTACGCGGCTACAGGGCAAGAGACCCAGTACTTC. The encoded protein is CASSYAATGQETQYF.

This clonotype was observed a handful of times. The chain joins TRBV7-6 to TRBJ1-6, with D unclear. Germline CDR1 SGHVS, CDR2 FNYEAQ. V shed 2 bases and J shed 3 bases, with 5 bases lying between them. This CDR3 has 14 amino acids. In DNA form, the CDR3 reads TGTGCCAGCAGCTTAACCCTCTATAATTCACCCCTCCACTTT. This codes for CASSLTLYNSPLHF.

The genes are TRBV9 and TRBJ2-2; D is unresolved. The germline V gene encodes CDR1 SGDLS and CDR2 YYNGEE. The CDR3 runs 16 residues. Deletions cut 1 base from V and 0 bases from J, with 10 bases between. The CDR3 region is CASSVWADPNTGELFF. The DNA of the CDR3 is TGTGCCAGCAGCGTATGGGCAGACCCGAACACCGGGGAGCTGTTTTTT.

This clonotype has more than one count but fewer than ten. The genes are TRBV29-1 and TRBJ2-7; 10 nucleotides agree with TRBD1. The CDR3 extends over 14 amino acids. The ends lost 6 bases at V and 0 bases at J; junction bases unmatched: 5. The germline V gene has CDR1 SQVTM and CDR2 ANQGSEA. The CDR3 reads CSVRTGGVSYEQYF. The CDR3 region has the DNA TGCAGCGTCCGGACAGGGGGTGTCTCCTACGAGCAGTACTTC.

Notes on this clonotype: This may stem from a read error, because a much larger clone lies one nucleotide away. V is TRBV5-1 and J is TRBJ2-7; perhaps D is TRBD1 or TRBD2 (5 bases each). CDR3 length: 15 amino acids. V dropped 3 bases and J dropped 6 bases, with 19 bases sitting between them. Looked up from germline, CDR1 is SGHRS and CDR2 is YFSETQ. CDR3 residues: CASSYRRGPICEQYF. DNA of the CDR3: TGCGCCAGCAGCTACCGTAGGGGACCGATCTGCGAGCAGTACTTC. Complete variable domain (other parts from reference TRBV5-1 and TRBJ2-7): KAGVTQTPRYLIKTRGQQVTLSCSPISGHRSVSWYQQTPGQGLQFLFEYFSETQRNKGNFPGRFSGRQFSNSRSEMNVSTLELGDSALYLCASSYRRGPICEQYFGPGTRLTVT.

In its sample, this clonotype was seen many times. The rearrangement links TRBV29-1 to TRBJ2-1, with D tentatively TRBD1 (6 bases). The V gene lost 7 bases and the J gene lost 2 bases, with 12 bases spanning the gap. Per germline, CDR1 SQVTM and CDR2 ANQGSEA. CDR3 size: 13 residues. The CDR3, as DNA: TGCAGCGCCGTGGCAGGGGCCTACAATGAGCAGTTCTTC. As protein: CSAVAGAYNEQFF.

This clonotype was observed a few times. CDR3 coding DNA: TGTGCCAGCAGACGGACTAGCGGGCCTACTAGCACAGATACGCAGTATTTT. Translation: CASRRTSGPTSTDTQYF. The genes are TRBV7-8 and TRBJ2-3, with 11 bases aligning to TRBD2. The CDR3 totals 17 residues. Germline CDR1 is SGHVS and CDR2 is FQNEAQ. V shed 6 bases, J shed 0 bases, and the junction held 8 bases outside the gene matches.

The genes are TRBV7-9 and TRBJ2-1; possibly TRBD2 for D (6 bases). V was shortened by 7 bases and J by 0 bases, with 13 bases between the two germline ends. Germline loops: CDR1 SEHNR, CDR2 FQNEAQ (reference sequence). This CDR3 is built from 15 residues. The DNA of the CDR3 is TGTGCCAGCACCCTCCACGGGGGCTCCTACAATGAGCAGTTCTTC. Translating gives CASTLHGGSYNEQFF.

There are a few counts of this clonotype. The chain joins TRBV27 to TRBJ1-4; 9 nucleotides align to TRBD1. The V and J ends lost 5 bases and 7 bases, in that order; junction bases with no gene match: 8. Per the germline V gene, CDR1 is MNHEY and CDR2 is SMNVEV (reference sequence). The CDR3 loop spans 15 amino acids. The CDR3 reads CASSPTGGVFEKLFF. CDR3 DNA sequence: TGTGCCAGCAGTCCAACAGGGGGCGTTTTTGAAAAACTGTTTTTT.

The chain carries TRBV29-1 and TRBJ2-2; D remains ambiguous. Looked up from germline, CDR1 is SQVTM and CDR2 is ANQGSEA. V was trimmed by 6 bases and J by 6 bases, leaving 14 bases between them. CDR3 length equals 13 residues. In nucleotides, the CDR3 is TGCAGCGTAGTAGGTGGGTCCGCCGGGGAGCTGTTTTTT. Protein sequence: CSVVGGSAGELFF.

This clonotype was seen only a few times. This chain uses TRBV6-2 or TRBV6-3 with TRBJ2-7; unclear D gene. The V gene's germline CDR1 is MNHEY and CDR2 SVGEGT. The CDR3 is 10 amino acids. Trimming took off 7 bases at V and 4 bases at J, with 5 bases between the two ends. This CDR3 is CASMGYEQYF. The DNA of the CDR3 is TGTGCCAGCATGGGTTACGAGCAGTACTTC.

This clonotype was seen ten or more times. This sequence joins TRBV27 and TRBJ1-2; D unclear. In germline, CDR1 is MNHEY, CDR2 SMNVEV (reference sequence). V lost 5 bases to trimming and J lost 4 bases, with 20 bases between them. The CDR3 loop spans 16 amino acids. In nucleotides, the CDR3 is TGTGCCAGCAGTGCAAAACGATCCGGCGGTATCTATGGCTACACCTTC. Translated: CASSAKRSGGIYGYTF.

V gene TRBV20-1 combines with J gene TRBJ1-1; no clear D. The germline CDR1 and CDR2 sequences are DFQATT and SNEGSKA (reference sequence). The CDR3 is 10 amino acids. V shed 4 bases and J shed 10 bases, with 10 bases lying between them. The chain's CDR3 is CSAIPLGAFF. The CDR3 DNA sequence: TGCAGTGCTATTCCCCTTGGAGCTTTCTTT.

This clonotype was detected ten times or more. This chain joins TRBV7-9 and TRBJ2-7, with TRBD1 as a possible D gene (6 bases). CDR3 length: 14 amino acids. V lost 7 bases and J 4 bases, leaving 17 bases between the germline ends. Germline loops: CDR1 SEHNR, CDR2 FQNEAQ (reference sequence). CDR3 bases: TGTGCCAGCAACACACCGACAGGTGATTACGAGCAGTACTTC. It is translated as CASNTPTGDYEQYF.

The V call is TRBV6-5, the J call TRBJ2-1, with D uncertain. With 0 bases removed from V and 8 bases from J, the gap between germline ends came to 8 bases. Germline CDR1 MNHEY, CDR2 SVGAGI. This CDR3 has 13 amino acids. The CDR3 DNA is TGTGCCAGCAGTTACTCTCGGGCCTATGAGCAGTTCTTC. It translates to CASSYSRAYEQFF.

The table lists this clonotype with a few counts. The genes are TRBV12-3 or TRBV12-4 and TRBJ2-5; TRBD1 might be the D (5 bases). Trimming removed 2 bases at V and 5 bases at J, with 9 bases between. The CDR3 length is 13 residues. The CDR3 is CASSLIQDETQYF. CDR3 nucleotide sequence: TGTGCCAGCAGTTTAATACAGGACGAGACCCAGTACTTC.

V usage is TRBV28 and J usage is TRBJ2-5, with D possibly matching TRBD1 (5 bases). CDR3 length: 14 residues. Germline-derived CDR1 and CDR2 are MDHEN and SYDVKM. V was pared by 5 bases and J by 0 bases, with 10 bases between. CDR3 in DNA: TGTGCCAGCAGTCAGACAGCGTACCAAGAGACCCAGTACTTC. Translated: CASSQTAYQETQYF. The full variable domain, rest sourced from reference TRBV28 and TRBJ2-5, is DVKVTQSSRYLVKRTGEKVFLECVQDMDHENMFWYRQDPGLGLRLIYFSYDVKMKEKGDIPEGYSVSREKKERFSLILESASTNQTSMYLCASSQTAYQETQYFGPGTRLLVL.

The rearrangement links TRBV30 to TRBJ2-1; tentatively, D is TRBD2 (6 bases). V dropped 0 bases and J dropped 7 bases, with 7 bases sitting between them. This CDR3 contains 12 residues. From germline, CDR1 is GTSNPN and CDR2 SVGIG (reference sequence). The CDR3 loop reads CAWSVTSNEQFF. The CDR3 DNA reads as TGTGCCTGGAGTGTGACTAGTAATGAGCAGTTCTTC.

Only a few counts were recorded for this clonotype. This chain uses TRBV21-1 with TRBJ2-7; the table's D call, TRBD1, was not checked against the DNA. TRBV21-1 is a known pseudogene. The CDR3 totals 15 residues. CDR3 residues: CASSQDRGGNGEQYF. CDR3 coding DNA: TGTGCCAGCAGTCAAGACAGGGGGGGGAATGGCGAGCAGTACTTC.

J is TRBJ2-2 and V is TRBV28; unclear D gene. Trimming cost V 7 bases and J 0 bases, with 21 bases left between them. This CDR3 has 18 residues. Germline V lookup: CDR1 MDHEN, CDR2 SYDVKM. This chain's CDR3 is CASNSALLYTANTGELFF. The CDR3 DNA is TGTGCCAGCAACTCGGCACTCCTTTACACCGCGAACACCGGGGAGCTGTTTTTT.

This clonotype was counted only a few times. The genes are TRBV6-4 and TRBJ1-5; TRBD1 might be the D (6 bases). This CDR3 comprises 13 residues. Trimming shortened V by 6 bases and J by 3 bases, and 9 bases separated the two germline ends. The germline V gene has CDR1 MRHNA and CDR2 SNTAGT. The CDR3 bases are TGTGCCAGCAGGGACAGAACCAATCAGCCCCAGCATTTT. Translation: CASRDRTNQPQHF.

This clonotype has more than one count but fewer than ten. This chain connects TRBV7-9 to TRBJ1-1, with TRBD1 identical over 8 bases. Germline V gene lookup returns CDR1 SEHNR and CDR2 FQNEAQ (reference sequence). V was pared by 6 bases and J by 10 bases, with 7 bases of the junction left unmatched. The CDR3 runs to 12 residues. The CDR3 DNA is TGTGCCAGCAGACAGGACAGGGACGGAGCTTTCTTT. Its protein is CASRQDRDGAFF.

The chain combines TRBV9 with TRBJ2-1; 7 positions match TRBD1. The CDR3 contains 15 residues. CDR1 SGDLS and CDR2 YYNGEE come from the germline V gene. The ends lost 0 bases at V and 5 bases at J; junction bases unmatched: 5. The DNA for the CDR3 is TGTGCCAGCAGCGTAGGACAGGGCATGGACAATGAGCAGTTCTTC. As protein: CASSVGQGMDNEQFF.

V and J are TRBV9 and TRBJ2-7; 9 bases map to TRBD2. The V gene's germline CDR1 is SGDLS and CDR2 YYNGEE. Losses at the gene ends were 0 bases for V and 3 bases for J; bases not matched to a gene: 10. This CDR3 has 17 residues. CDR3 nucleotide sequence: TGTGCCAGCAGCGTAGAGGGCCTAGCGGGATCACTCTACGAGCAGTACTTC. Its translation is CASSVEGLAGSLYEQYF.

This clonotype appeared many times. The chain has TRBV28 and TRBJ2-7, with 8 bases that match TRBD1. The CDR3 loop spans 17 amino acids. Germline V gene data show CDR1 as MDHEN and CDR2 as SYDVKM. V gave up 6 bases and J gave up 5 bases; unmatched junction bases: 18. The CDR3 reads CASRPPITGGIFDEQYF. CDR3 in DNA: TGTGCCAGCAGGCCCCCGATTACAGGGGGAATTTTTGACGAGCAGTACTTC.